This TCR beta chain was documented in a study of shared T cell receptors in the human thymus. TCRdb's table, derived via immunoSEQ multiplex PCR, lists solely in-frame clones and lacks some. This sample carries hundreds of thousands of clones, 80% to 90% of them seen once, and the ten largest clones take around 0.0094%. J lost 5 bases, V lost 1 base, and 8 bases had no gene match. In germline, CDR1 is MGHRA, CDR2 YSYEKL. The CDR3 is made up of 17 amino acids. The data also belong to a second study, concerning human thymus T cells. As that report states: Thymic resections from corrective heart surgery supplied the tissue. In unrelated individuals, thymic repertoires overlapped highly, according to related research.

V usage is TRBV4-1 and J usage is TRBJ2-3, with 11 bases identical to TRBD2. Sequenced input: thymocytes. This sequence was found in a girl younger than two with a congenital heart defect. The CDR3 loop reads CASSQGLTSGDGDTQYF. In nucleotides, the CDR3 is TGCGCCAGCAGCCAAGGTTTGACTAGCGGGGACGGAGATACGCAGTATTTT.